The clone carrying this T cell receptor (beta chain) was recorded only once. Its antigen is not identified. This entry is derived from a study of cytomegalovirus exposure and HLA in healthy donors. Whole-study findings and limits: An analysis done earlier found most TCR beta V segments productive about 87% or about 30% of the time.

In nominal health when sampled, donors likely had unrecorded immune exposures nonetheless. PCR involved 60 Vbeta and 13 Jbeta primers. Libraries were prepared by immunoSEQ multiplex PCR; TCRdb keeps only in-frame clonotypes and omits some of them. The data show about 180,000 clones, around 80% seen once. Sequencing was performed on PBMCs. The receptor was derived from a woman in her 30s in good health and CMV-seronegative.

The chain's CDR3 is CASSLGPGGDQPQHF. CDR3 bases: TGTGCCAGCAGCTTAGGGCCAGGGGGCGATCAGCCCCAGCATTTT. The rearrangement uses TRBV7-8 and TRBJ1-5, with TRBD1 identical over 8 bases. The CDR3 consists of 15 residues. Germline trimming cut 1 base from V and 5 bases from J; bases unmatched to any gene: 4. Germline CDR1 is SGHVS and CDR2 is FQNEAQ. Combining the CDR3 with reference TRBV7-8 and TRBJ1-5 gives the whole variable domain GAGVSQSPRYKVAKRGQDVALRCDPISGHVSLFWYQQALGQGPEFLTYFQNEAQLDKSGLPSDRFFAERPEGSVSTLKIQRTQQEDSAVYLCASSLGPGGDQPQHFGDGTRLSIL.